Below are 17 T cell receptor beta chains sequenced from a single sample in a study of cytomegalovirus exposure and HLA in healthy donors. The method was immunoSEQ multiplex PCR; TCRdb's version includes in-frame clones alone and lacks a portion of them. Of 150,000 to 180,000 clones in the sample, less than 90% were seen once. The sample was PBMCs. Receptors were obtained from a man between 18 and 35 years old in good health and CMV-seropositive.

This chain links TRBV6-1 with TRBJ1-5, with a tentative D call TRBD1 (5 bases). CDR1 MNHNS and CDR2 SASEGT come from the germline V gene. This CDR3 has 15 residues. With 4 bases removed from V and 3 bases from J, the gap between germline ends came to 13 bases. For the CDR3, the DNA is TGTGCCAGCAGTGTCTCCAGGGCCCTCAATCAGCCCCAGCATTTT. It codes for CASSVSRALNQPQHF.

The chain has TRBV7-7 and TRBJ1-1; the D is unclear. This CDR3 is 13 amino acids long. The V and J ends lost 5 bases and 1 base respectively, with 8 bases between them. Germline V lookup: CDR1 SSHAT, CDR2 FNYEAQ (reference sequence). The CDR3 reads CASSAQSNTEAFF. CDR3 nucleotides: TGTGCCAGCAGCGCTCAGTCGAACACTGAAGCTTTCTTT.

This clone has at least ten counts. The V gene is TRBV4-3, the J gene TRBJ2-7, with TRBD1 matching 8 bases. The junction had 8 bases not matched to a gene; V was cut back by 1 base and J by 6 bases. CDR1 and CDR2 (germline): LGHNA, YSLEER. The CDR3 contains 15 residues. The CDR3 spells CASSQGARGLSEQYF. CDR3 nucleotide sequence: TGCGCCAGCAGCCAAGGGGCCAGGGGGCTCTCCGAGCAGTACTTC.

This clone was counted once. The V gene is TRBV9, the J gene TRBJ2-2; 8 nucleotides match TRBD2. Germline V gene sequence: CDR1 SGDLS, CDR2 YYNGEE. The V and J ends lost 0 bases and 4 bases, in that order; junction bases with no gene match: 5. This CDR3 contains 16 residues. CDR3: CASSVGSSGVTGELFF. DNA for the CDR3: TGTGCCAGCAGCGTAGGGAGTAGCGGGGTCACCGGGGAGCTGTTTTTT.

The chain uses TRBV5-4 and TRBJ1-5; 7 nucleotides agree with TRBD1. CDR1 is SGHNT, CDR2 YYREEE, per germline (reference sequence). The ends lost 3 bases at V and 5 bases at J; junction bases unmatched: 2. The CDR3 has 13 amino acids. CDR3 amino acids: CASSSGQHQPQHF. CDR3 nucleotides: TGTGCCAGCAGCTCGGGACAGCATCAGCCCCAGCATTTT. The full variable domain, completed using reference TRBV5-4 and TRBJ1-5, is ETGVTQSPTHLIKTRGQQVTLRCSSQSGHNTVSWYQQALGQGPQFIFQYYREEENGRGNFPPRFSGLQFPNYSSELNVNALELDDSALYLCASSSGQHQPQHFGDGTRLSIL.

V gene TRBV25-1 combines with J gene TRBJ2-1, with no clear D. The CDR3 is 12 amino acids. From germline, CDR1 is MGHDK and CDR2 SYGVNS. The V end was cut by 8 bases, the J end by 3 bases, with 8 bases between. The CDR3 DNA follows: TGTGCCAGCGGTCAGTTCTACAATGAGCAGTTCTTC. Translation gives CASGQFYNEQFF.

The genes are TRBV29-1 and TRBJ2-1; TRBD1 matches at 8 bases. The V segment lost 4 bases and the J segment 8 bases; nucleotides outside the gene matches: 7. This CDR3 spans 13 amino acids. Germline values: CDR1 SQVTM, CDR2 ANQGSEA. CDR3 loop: CSVGAQGAYEQFF. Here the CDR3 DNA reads TGCAGCGTTGGAGCCCAGGGGGCCTATGAGCAGTTCTTC.

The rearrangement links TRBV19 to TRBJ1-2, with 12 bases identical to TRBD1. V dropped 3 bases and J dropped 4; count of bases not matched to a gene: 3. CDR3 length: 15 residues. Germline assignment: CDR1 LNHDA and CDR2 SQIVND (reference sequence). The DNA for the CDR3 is TGTGCCAGTAGTATTGGGACAGGGGGCGTCTATGGCTACACCTTC. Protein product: CASSIGTGGVYGYTF.

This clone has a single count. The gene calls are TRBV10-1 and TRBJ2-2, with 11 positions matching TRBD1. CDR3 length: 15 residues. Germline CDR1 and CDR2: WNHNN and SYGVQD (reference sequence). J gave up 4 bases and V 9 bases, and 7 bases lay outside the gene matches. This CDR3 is CARPPGTGGTGELFF. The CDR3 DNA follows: TGCGCCAGACCTCCCGGGACAGGGGGCACCGGGGAGCTGTTTTTT.

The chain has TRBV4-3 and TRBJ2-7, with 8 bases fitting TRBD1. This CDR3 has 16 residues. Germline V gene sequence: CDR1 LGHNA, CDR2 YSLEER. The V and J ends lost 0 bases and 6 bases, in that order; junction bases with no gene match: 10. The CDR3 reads CASSQDGTGRTAEQYF. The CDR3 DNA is TGCGCCAGCAGCCAAGATGGGACAGGACGAACGGCCGAGCAGTACTTC.

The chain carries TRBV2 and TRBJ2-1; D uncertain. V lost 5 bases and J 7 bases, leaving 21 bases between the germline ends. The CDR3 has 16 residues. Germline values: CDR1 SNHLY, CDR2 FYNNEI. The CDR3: CASSSRQSSLKNEQFF. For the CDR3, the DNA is TGTGCCAGCAGTTCGAGGCAGAGTAGCCTCAAAAATGAGCAGTTCTTC.

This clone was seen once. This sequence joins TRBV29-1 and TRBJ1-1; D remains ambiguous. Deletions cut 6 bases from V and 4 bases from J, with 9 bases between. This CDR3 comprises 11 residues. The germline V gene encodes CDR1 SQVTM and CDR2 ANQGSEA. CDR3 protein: CSVLQFTEAFF. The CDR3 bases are TGCAGCGTCCTCCAGTTCACTGAAGCTTTCTTT. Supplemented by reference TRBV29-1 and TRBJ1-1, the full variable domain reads SAVISQKPSRDICQRGTSLTIQCQVDSQVTMMFWYRQQPGQSLTLIATANQGSEATYESGFVIDKFPISRPNLTFSTLTVSNMSPEDSSIYLCSVLQFTEAFFGQGTRLTVV.

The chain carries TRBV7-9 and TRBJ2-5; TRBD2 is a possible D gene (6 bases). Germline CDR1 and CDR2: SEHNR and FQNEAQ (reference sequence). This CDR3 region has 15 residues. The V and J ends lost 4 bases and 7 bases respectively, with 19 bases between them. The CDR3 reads CASSSKGTRPWTQYF. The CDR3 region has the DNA TGTGCCAGCAGCTCGAAGGGGACTCGGCCGTGGACCCAGTACTTC.

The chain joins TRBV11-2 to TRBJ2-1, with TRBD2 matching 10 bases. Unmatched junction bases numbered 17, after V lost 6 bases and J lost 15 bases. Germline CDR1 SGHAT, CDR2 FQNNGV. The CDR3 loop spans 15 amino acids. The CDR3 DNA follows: TGTGCCAGCAGTTCCCGAGGGCTAGCGGGAGAAGGAGGGTTCTTC. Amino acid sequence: CASSSRGLAGEGGFF.

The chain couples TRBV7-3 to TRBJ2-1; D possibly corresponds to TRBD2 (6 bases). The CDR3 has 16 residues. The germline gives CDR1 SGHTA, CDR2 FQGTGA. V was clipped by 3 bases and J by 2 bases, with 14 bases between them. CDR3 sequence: CASSFFSGGPYNEQFF. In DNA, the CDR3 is TGTGCCAGCAGCTTCTTTAGCGGCGGGCCCTACAATGAGCAGTTCTTC.

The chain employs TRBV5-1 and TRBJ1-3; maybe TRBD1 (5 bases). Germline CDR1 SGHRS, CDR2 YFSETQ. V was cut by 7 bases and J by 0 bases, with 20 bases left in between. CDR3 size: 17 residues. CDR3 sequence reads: CASALETGGTSGNTIYF. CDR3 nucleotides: TGCGCCAGCGCACTGGAAACCGGGGGGACCTCTGGAAACACCATATATTTT. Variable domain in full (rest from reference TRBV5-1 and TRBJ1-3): KAGVTQTPRYLIKTRGQQVTLSCSPISGHRSVSWYQQTPGQGLQFLFEYFSETQRNKGNFPGRFSGRQFSNSRSEMNVSTLELGDSALYLCASALETGGTSGNTIYFGEGSWLTVV.

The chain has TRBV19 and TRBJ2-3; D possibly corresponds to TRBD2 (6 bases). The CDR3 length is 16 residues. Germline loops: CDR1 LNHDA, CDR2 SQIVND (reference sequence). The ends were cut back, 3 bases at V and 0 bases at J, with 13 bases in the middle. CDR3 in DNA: TGTGCCAGTAGTATTCTGGTAGGGACTAGCACAGATACGCAGTATTTT. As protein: CASSILVGTSTDTQYF.